Presented here are 18 T cell receptor beta chains from one specimen sequenced in a study of T cell responses to AZD1222 COVID-19 vaccine. The table came from immunoSEQ multiplex PCR; TCRdb's copy has only in-frame clones and leaves some out. The data contain approximately 82,000 clones, 90% of them seen just once; the ten biggest clones take up roughly 5%. The sample was peripheral blood, taken on day 0 of AZD1222 vaccination. The receptors shown here come from an adult in good health.

This rearrangement joins TRBV5-4 to TRBJ2-7, with a tentative D call TRBD2 (6 bases). Trimming took 3 bases from V and 4 from J, leaving 8 bases between them. The CDR3 is 12 residues long. The V gene's germline CDR1 is SGHNT and CDR2 YYREEE (reference sequence). The CDR3 here is CASSWGTYEQYF. In DNA form, the CDR3 reads TGTGCCAGCAGCTGGGGGACTTACGAGCAGTACTTC.

The chain combines TRBV19 with TRBJ1-3, with D unresolved. CDR3 length equals 15 residues. Germline CDR1 reads LNHDA; CDR2 reads SQIVND (reference sequence). The V end was cut by 0 bases, the J end by 0 bases, with 6 bases between. CDR3 protein: CASSIDRNSGNTIYF. The CDR3 DNA follows: TGTGCCAGTAGTATAGATCGAAACTCTGGAAACACCATATATTTT.

This chain connects TRBV29-1 to TRBJ2-2; TRBD2 aligns across 9 bases. Germline CDR1 reads SQVTM; CDR2 reads ANQGSEA. Unmatched junction bases numbered 4, after V lost 7 bases and J lost 7 bases. The CDR3 covers 12 residues. CDR3: CSAGLANGELFF. CDR3 DNA sequence: TGCAGCGCTGGACTAGCGAACGGGGAGCTGTTTTTT.

This sequence joins TRBV19 and TRBJ1-3; TRBD1 is a possible D gene (5 bases). The CDR3 consists of 16 residues. Germline CDR1 LNHDA, CDR2 SQIVND (reference sequence). V lost 7 bases, J lost 2 bases, and 18 bases lay in between. CDR3 region: CASTPDWGRAGNTIYF. For the CDR3, the DNA is TGTGCCAGTACCCCGGATTGGGGCAGGGCTGGAAACACCATATATTTT.

The rearrangement joins TRBV7-2 to TRBJ1-1, with D unresolved. From germline, CDR1 is SGHTA and CDR2 FQGNSA. V gave up 2 bases and J gave up 4 bases, with 8 bases separating them. The CDR3 has 13 amino acids. CDR3 sequence: CASSLWWGTEAFF. CDR3 DNA: TGTGCCAGCAGCTTATGGTGGGGCACTGAAGCTTTCTTT. The complete variable domain, with remaining parts taken from reference TRBV7-2 and TRBJ1-1, reads GAGVSQSPSNKVTEKGKDVELRCDPISGHTALYWYRQSLGQGLEFLIYFQGNSAPDKSGLPSDRFSAERTGGSVSTLTIQRTQQEDSAVYLCASSLWWGTEAFFGQGTRLTVV.

This chain links TRBV5-6 with TRBJ2-7, with no clear D. Trimming removed 4 bases from V and 2 bases from J, with 16 bases in between. Germline CDR1 and CDR2: SGHDT and YYEEEE. The CDR3 extends over 15 amino acids. The CDR3 nucleotides are TGTGCCAGCAGCACTCTATACCGGGCCGCCTACGAGCAGTACTTC. Translation: CASSTLYRAAYEQYF.

The V gene is TRBV7-2, the J gene TRBJ1-2; TRBD1 matches 7 bases. The CDR3 length is 13 residues. V lost 3 bases, J lost 8 bases, and 6 bases stayed unmatched. Per the germline V gene, CDR1 is SGHTA and CDR2 is FQGNSA. CDR3 DNA sequence: TGTGCCAGCAGCTTGGAACAGGGGAGCGGCTACACCTTC. Residues: CASSLEQGSGYTF.

The rearrangement uses TRBV7-9 and TRBJ2-1; D unclear. With 4 bases removed from V and 0 bases from J, the gap between germline ends came to 16 bases. CDR3 length equals 17 residues. Germline CDR1 is SEHNR and CDR2 is FQNEAQ (reference sequence). CDR3 sequence reads: CASSSFESVSSYNEQFF. In nucleotides, the CDR3 is TGTGCCAGCAGCTCCTTTGAATCCGTGAGCTCCTACAATGAGCAGTTCTTC.

This chain joins TRBV7-9 and TRBJ1-3; D gene ambiguous. The germline CDR1 and CDR2 sequences are SEHNR and FQNEAQ (reference sequence). The V and J ends lost 1 base and 0 bases respectively, with 10 bases between them. The CDR3 has 16 amino acids. The DNA for the CDR3 is TGTGCCAGCAGCTTAGGGCAGCCCGGCTCTGGAAACACCATATATTTT. It yields the protein CASSLGQPGSGNTIYF.

The chain couples TRBV9 to TRBJ1-6; perhaps TRBD1 as D (6 bases). This CDR3 has 17 amino acids. Germline CDR1 SGDLS, CDR2 YYNGEE. Trimming pared 0 bases from V and 11 bases from J, leaving 21 bases between. The CDR3: CASSVGKGGGISAPLHF. Written as DNA, the CDR3 is TGTGCCAGCAGCGTAGGAAAAGGGGGTGGCATATCGGCACCCCTCCACTTT.

The V call is TRBV6-1, the J call TRBJ1-1; no clear D gene. From germline, CDR1 is MNHNS and CDR2 SASEGT. The V end was cut by 0 bases, the J end by 5 bases, with 10 bases between. This CDR3 has 14 amino acids. CDR3: CASSEARGFTEAFF. CDR3 bases: TGTGCCAGCAGTGAAGCCCGAGGGTTTACTGAAGCTTTCTTT.

This sequence joins TRBV19 and TRBJ1-5, with a possible D match to TRBD1 (5 bases). The germline V and J ends were trimmed by 9 bases and 3 bases, with 21 bases remaining between them. This CDR3 region has 16 residues. Per germline, CDR1 LNHDA and CDR2 SQIVND (reference sequence). The CDR3 loop is CASTYSGDGNNQPQHF. DNA of the CDR3: TGTGCCAGCACCTATAGCGGGGACGGTAACAATCAGCCCCAGCATTTT.

The chain uses TRBV16 and TRBJ1-3, with no clear D. The CDR3 runs 16 residues. The germline gives CDR1 KGHSY, CDR2 FQNENV. Trimming cost V 4 bases and J 0 bases, with 13 bases left between them. The CDR3 spells CASSLTTGLSGNTIYF. DNA for the CDR3: TGTGCCAGCAGCCTGACCACGGGTCTCTCTGGAAACACCATATATTTT.

The chain carries TRBV12-5 and TRBJ1-3; perhaps TRBD1 as D (5 bases). The V gene's germline CDR1 is LGHNT and CDR2 FRNRAP. V was trimmed by 6 bases and J by 6 bases, leaving 12 bases between them. The CDR3 has 13 amino acids. The CDR3 DNA is TGTGCTAGTGGCCTGACTGGGGCAAACACCATATATTTT. It codes for CASGLTGANTIYF.

This clone was observed a few times. V is TRBV2 and J is TRBJ1-3, with TRBD1 matching over 8 bases. CDR1 and CDR2 from the germline V gene are SNHLY and FYNNEI. The CDR3 is 14 residues long. J gave up 2 bases and V 3 bases, and 0 bases lay outside the gene matches. The chain's CDR3 is CASSEDRAGNTIYF. The CDR3 DNA follows: TGTGCCAGCAGTGAGGACAGGGCTGGAAACACCATATATTTT.

This clone turned up a few times. The J gene is TRBJ2-6, the V gene TRBV10-3; no clear D. CDR1 and CDR2 (germline): ENHRY, SYGVKD. CDR3 length: 13 residues. The V end lost 2 bases, the J end lost 8 bases, and 7 bases lay between the germline ends. The CDR3 is CAISEPGSNVLTF. The CDR3, as DNA: TGTGCCATCAGTGAGCCCGGGTCCAACGTCCTGACTTTC.

This rearrangement joins TRBV7-2 to TRBJ2-2; 10 bases fit TRBD1. With 3 bases clipped from V and 5 bases from J, the junction kept 9 bases outside the gene matches. This CDR3 has 17 amino acids. The germline V gene encodes CDR1 SGHTA and CDR2 FQGNSA. CDR3 bases: TGTGCCAGCAGCTTTGGTCGACAGGGGGCACGGACCGGGGAGCTGTTTTTT. As protein: CASSFGRQGARTGELFF.

This clone was detected once. The chain combines TRBV19 with TRBJ1-3, with D maybe TRBD1 (6 bases). Germline V lookup: CDR1 LNHDA, CDR2 SQIVND (reference sequence). Trimming removed 8 bases at V and 0 bases at J, with 14 bases between. The length of the CDR3 is 15 residues. CDR3 amino acids: CASATGKISGNTIYF. CDR3 DNA sequence: TGTGCCAGTGCGACAGGAAAAATCTCTGGAAACACCATATATTTT.